This T cell receptor beta chain emerged from a study of blood T cell repertoires in COVID-19. For the study at large: Whether acute or convalescent, the COVID-19 samples came from the United States, Italy and Spain.

Germline trimming cut 10 bases from V and 3 bases from J; bases unmatched to any gene: 9. Per germline, CDR1 SGHRS and CDR2 YFSETQ. There are 13 residues in the CDR3. Enrolled through a virtual design, the participants were between roughly 18 and 100 years of age and came from 24 US areas. Before being deemed recovered, Cohort 3 donors had two negative PCRs, clearance, or symptom resolution. Original processing methods: It was from reference gene primer amplification that nucleated cell counts were estimated. Only in-frame clones appear in the TCRdb table, and some are missing; sequencing was by immunoSEQ multiplex PCR. D and trimming come from the DNA, and the V and J calls and clone size come from that table. Among 350,000 to 400,000 clones, roughly 86% were seen once, and the ten largest hold about 1.7%.

The chain is built from TRBV5-1 and TRBJ2-7, with 8 bases identical to TRBD1. Input material: PBMCs or T cells enriched from blood (not recorded which). This TCR derives from a woman aged 25 to 45 who had recovered from COVID-19. CDR3 nucleotides: TGCGCCTCCGCGGGGACAGGCGGCTACGAGCAGTACTTC. Translation gives CASAGTGGYEQYF.